One and the same sample provided the 27 T cell receptor beta chains below, sequenced in a study of CD8 T cells in Susac syndrome. After extraction with the RNeasy kit, about 0.5 to 1 ug of the RNA was reverse transcribed using random hexamers. A single record per CDR3 protein comes from TCRdb applying MiXCR to the immunoSEQ multiplex PCR reads. The sample holds 40,000 to 60,000 distinct CDR3 sequences; 93% are singletons and the top ten take roughly 0.5%. The source material was CD8+ T cells from PBMCs. The receptors were gathered from a human donor with multiple sclerosis.

The chain combines TRBV6-2 or TRBV6-3 with TRBJ1-5; D gene ambiguous. In germline, CDR1 is MNHEY, CDR2 SVGEGT. V lost 2 bases to trimming and J lost 3 bases, with 11 bases between them. The CDR3 has 15 amino acids. The CDR3 sequence is CASSYAAQFNQPQHF. CDR3 bases: TGTGCCAGCAGTTACGCTGCACAATTCAATCAGCCCCAGCATTTT.

The genes are TRBV5-1 and TRBJ1-5; possible D gene TRBD1, 5 bases. Looked up from germline, CDR1 is SGHRS and CDR2 is YFSETQ. CDR3 length equals 15 residues. Deletions cut 4 bases from V and 2 bases from J, with 13 bases between. The CDR3 loop reads CASSPEGAGNQPQHF. For the CDR3, the DNA is TGCGCCAGCAGCCCAGAAGGGGCGGGCAATCAGCCCCAGCATTTT.

This chain links TRBV4-2 with TRBJ1-1; D ambiguous. The CDR3 length is 13 residues. V was shortened by 4 bases and J by 1 base, with 7 bases between the two germline ends. Germline values: CDR1 LGHNA, CDR2 YNFKEQ. The CDR3 DNA is TGTGCCAGCAGCCGGACGGGGAACACTGAAGCTTTCTTT. This translates into CASSRTGNTEAFF.

V and J are TRBV5-6 and TRBJ2-2; D not resolved. The CDR3 consists of 12 residues. From germline, CDR1 is SGHDT and CDR2 YYEEEE. V was pared by 7 bases and J by 8 bases, with 12 bases between. CDR3 amino acids: CASLKLWGELFF. The DNA for the CDR3 is TGTGCCAGCCTAAAACTGTGGGGGGAGCTGTTTTTT.

This chain connects TRBV2 to TRBJ1-5; 9 nucleotides align to TRBD1. The CDR3 has 16 residues. Unmatched junction bases numbered 8, after V lost 6 bases and J lost 2 bases. Germline CDR1 SNHLY, CDR2 FYNNEI. Here the CDR3 DNA reads TGTGCCAGCAGGCCCACAGGGGGCTTGGGCAATCAGCCCCAGCATTTT. It codes for CASRPTGGLGNQPQHF.

The chain uses TRBV2 and TRBJ2-1, with D tentatively TRBD2 (7 bases). The CDR3 has 16 amino acids. Trimming cost V 1 base and J 0 bases, with 10 bases left between them. In germline, CDR1 is SNHLY, CDR2 FYNNEI. The CDR3 here is CASSEGGGPSYNEQFF. CDR3 sequence (DNA): TGTGCCAGCAGTGAAGGGGGGGGGCCCTCCTACAATGAGCAGTTCTTC.

The chain employs TRBV9 and TRBJ2-2; D is undetermined. CDR1 and CDR2 from the germline V gene are SGDLS and YYNGEE. This CDR3 has 14 amino acids. The V end was cut by 9 bases, the J end by 0 bases, with 12 bases between. This CDR3 is CATEDEANTGELFF. CDR3 bases: TGTGCCACCGAGGACGAAGCGAACACCGGGGAGCTGTTTTTT.

As concerns this clonotype: The junction departs from germline at one end; a sequencing error may be responsible. This chain connects TRBV7-9 to TRBJ1-5, with D unresolved. The CDR3 spans 13 residues. The germline V gene has CDR1 SEHNR and CDR2 FQNEAQ (reference sequence). The CDR3 region has the DNA TGTGCCAGCAACTTAGGCCCTAATCAGCCCCAGCATTTT. Translating it yields CASNLGPNQPQHF.

CDR3 residues: CASSPYLTWDEQFF. CDR3 nucleotides: TGCGCCAGCAGCCCGTACTTAACCTGGGATGAGCAGTTCTTC. The chain couples TRBV4-1 to TRBJ2-1; unclear D gene. This CDR3 region has 14 residues. Per germline, CDR1 MGHRA and CDR2 YSYEKL. Trimming took 4 bases from V and 8 from J, leaving 15 bases between them.

J is TRBJ2-2 and V is TRBV5-4; D unclear. With 0 bases removed from V and 3 bases from J, the gap between germline ends came to 12 bases. CDR3 length: 16 residues. CDR1 SGHNT and CDR2 YYREEE come from the germline V gene (reference sequence). The CDR3 region is CASSLASHGDTGELFF. CDR3 nucleotide sequence: TGTGCCAGCAGCTTGGCCTCCCACGGCGACACCGGGGAGCTGTTTTTT.

The V gene is TRBV2, the J gene TRBJ1-2; tentatively, D is TRBD1 (6 bases). V gave up 7 bases and J gave up 4 bases, with 22 bases separating them. The CDR3 consists of 16 residues. The V gene's germline CDR1 is SNHLY and CDR2 FYNNEI. This CDR3 is CASTRTEGAHGYGYTF. The CDR3 DNA sequence: TGTGCCAGCACTCGGACAGAGGGAGCCCACGGCTATGGCTACACCTTC.

This sequence joins TRBV15 and TRBJ2-7; the D gene is possibly TRBD2 (5 bases). Germline CDR1 reads LNHNV; CDR2 reads YYDKDF (reference sequence). The CDR3 runs to 12 residues. The germline V and J ends were trimmed by 3 bases and 5 bases, with 8 bases remaining between them. The CDR3 spells CATSSPGNEQYF. CDR3 sequence (DNA): TGTGCCACCAGCAGTCCGGGGAACGAGCAGTACTTC. The variable domain in full, completed from reference TRBV15 and TRBJ2-7, reads DAMVIQNPRYQVTQFGKPVTLSCSQTLNHNVMYWYQQKSSQAPKLLFHYYDKDFNNEADTPDNFQSRRPNTSFCFLDIRSPGLGDTAMYLCATSSPGNEQYFGPGTRLTVT.

The rearrangement uses TRBV30 and TRBJ1-3; D is unclear. From germline, CDR1 is GTSNPN and CDR2 SVGIG (reference sequence). The germline V and J ends were trimmed by 1 base and 5 bases, with 12 bases remaining between them. This CDR3 has 14 amino acids. This chain's CDR3 is CAWSGTMPRNTIYF. The CDR3 region has the DNA TGTGCCTGGAGTGGGACGATGCCCAGAAACACCATATATTTT.

The chain is built from TRBV11-2 and TRBJ2-7; 7 bases align to TRBD1. V lost 3 bases, J lost 5 bases, and 7 bases stayed unmatched. The germline gives CDR1 SGHAT, CDR2 FQNNGV. The CDR3 is made up of 14 amino acids. The CDR3 bases are TGTGCCAGCAGCTTTCTGACAGGGATAAACGAGCAGTACTTC. Translating it yields CASSFLTGINEQYF.

The chain recombines TRBV11-1 with TRBJ1-1, with TRBD1 matching 9 bases. Germline values: CDR1 SGHAT, CDR2 FQDESV (reference sequence). Germline trimming cut 5 bases from V and 4 bases from J; bases unmatched to any gene: 8. The CDR3 sequence is 15 residues long. The CDR3 DNA is TGTGCCAGCAGCCCACAGGGGGCTCTGGCCACTGAAGCTTTCTTT. Residues: CASSPQGALATEAFF.

The chain is built from TRBV6-1 and TRBJ2-2; TRBD1 matches at 7 bases. The CDR3 covers 13 residues. With 3 bases clipped from V and 6 bases from J, the junction kept 1 base outside the gene matches. Germline V gene sequence: CDR1 MNHNS, CDR2 SASEGT. In DNA, the CDR3 is TGTGCCAGCAGTGATAGGGGGCCCGGGGAGCTGTTTTTT. Encoded protein: CASSDRGPGELFF.

V and J are TRBV9 and TRBJ2-5, with D perhaps given as TRBD1 or TRBD2 (5 bases each). The V and J ends lost 4 bases and 7 bases respectively, with 17 bases between them. The CDR3 is made up of 14 amino acids. Germline V gene data show CDR1 as SGDLS and CDR2 as YYNGEE. The CDR3 DNA is TGTGCCAGCAGCTCCTCTGGGGCCCGGGGGACCCAGTACTTC. Residues: CASSSSGARGTQYF.

This sequence joins TRBV30 and TRBJ2-6, with unresolved D. The length of the CDR3 is 14 residues. CDR1 is GTSNPN and CDR2 is SVGIG in the germline V gene (reference sequence). V was pared by 2 bases and J by 3 bases, with 8 bases between. This chain's CDR3 is CAWSMGFGANVLTF. The CDR3 coding sequence is TGTGCCTGGAGTATGGGGTTTGGGGCCAACGTCCTGACTTTC. Complete variable domain (other parts from reference TRBV30 and TRBJ2-6): SQTIHQWPATLVQPVGSPLSLECTVEGTSNPNLYWYRQAAGRGLQLLFYSVGIGQISSEVPQNLSASRPQDRQFILSSKKLLLSDSGFYLCAWSMGFGANVLTFGAGSRLTVL.

The gene calls are TRBV2 and TRBJ2-2; 10 bases align to TRBD1. V was clipped by 5 bases and J by 4 bases; unmatched bases: 10. CDR3 size: 17 residues. The germline V gene encodes CDR1 SNHLY and CDR2 FYNNEI. CDR3 region: CASSWMQDRGFTGELFF. The CDR3 DNA reads as TGTGCCAGCAGTTGGATGCAGGACAGGGGGTTCACCGGGGAGCTGTTTTTT.

The chain uses TRBV30 and TRBJ2-5, with D uncertain. CDR3 length equals 14 residues. V lost 2 bases and J lost 2, with 12 bases in between. Germline V gene sequence: CDR1 GTSNPN, CDR2 SVGIG (reference sequence). The CDR3 DNA reads TGTGCCTGGAGTCCGGGCCTGGGGCAAGAGACCCAGTACTTC. Translating gives CAWSPGLGQETQYF. The full variable domain, completed using reference TRBV30 and TRBJ2-5, is SQTIHQWPATLVQPVGSPLSLECTVEGTSNPNLYWYRQAAGRGLQLLFYSVGIGQISSEVPQNLSASRPQDRQFILSSKKLLLSDSGFYLCAWSPGLGQETQYFGPGTRLLVL.

The V call is TRBV29-1, the J call TRBJ2-1; TRBD1 is a possible D gene (5 bases). Germline V CDR1 and CDR2: SQVTM, ANQGSEA. V was shortened by 5 bases and J by 5 bases, with 10 bases between the two germline ends. This CDR3 region has 12 residues. CDR3 sequence reads: CSVPYRHNEQFF. The CDR3 coding sequence is TGCAGCGTTCCCTACAGGCACAATGAGCAGTTCTTC.

The chain is built from TRBV7-9 and TRBJ1-2; the D is unclear. Germline loops: CDR1 SEHNR, CDR2 FQNEAQ (reference sequence). Between the trimmed V and J ends, which lost 11 bases and 7 bases, there was a span of 17 bases. CDR3 length equals 12 residues. CDR3 region: CAGRTASSGYTF. CDR3 coding DNA: TGTGCCGGAAGGACTGCCTCTTCTGGCTACACCTTC.

The chain combines TRBV29-1 with TRBJ2-3, with D hard to call. CDR1 is SQVTM, CDR2 ANQGSEA, per germline. Trimming removed 6 bases from V and 0 bases from J, with 10 bases in between. The CDR3 is 13 residues long. CDR3 amino acids: CSVSASSTDTQYF. The DNA for the CDR3 is TGCAGCGTATCAGCATCTAGCACAGATACGCAGTATTTT.

This clonotype has only a few counts. The rearrangement joins TRBV20-1 to TRBJ2-7; D is unclear. This CDR3 is built from 12 residues. Per germline, CDR1 DFQATT and CDR2 SNEGSKA (reference sequence). V was shortened by 1 base and J by 3 bases, with 7 bases between the two germline ends. The CDR3 here is CSARGALYEQYF. The CDR3 region has the DNA TGCAGTGCTAGAGGGGCACTCTACGAGCAGTACTTC.

The V call is TRBV5-6, the J call TRBJ2-3; D call uncertain. Germline V gives CDR1 SGHDT, CDR2 YYEEEE. Trimming pared 2 bases from V and 7 bases from J, leaving 11 bases between. CDR3 length equals 13 residues. This CDR3 reads CASSLPGAHTQYF. CDR3 sequence (DNA): TGTGCCAGCAGCTTACCAGGAGCCCATACGCAGTATTTT.

V and J are TRBV19 and TRBJ2-7; 9 positions agree with TRBD1. The germline V gene has CDR1 LNHDA and CDR2 SQIVND (reference sequence). V lost 2 bases and J lost 6; bases outside the gene matches: 8. CDR3 length: 15 amino acids. CDR3: CASSIQPGQGGEQYF. CDR3 in DNA: TGTGCCAGTAGTATACAGCCGGGACAGGGAGGCGAGCAGTACTTC.

The J gene is TRBJ2-1, the V gene TRBV25-1; TRBD2 might be the D (5 bases). V was pared by 7 bases and J by 6 bases, with 16 bases between. Germline CDR1 is MGHDK and CDR2 is SYGVNS. The CDR3 has 14 residues. For the CDR3, the DNA is TGTGCCAGCACCCCGATGAGGGTAGGCAATGAGCAGTTCTTC. This translates into CASTPMRVGNEQFF.